These 32 T cell receptor beta chains came from one sample sequenced in a study of metastatic and nonmetastatic thyroid tumors. TCRdb re-clonotyped the PCR reads through MiXCR. The table includes nearly 25,000 clones, roughly 24% detected once. Every patient underwent thyroid surgery untreated. The sample comprised blood. The receptors were gathered from a male donor with papillary thyroid cancer or a benign thyroid nodule (not recorded which). Some clones in this sample may be carry-over from other donors' samples.

This clone was counted many times. The chain employs TRBV12-3 or TRBV12-4 and TRBJ1-1; 8 bases agree with TRBD1. The length of the CDR3 is 15 residues. V trimming: 6 bases; J trimming: 1 base; junction bases outside the gene matches: 7. Written as DNA, the CDR3 is TGTGCCAGCAGGTCACGGACAGGGCAGAACACTGAAGCTTTCTTT. Its protein product is CASRSRTGQNTEAFF.

By sample share, this clone is medium-sized. The chain is built from TRBV7-8 and TRBJ1-6; D call uncertain. Germline CDR1 SGHVS, CDR2 FQNEAQ. The CDR3 is 16 residues long. The ends were cut back, 2 bases at V and 9 bases at J, with 17 bases in the middle. CDR3 nucleotide sequence: TGTGCCAGCAGCTTAATAGTCGCGACGTCGAGTTCACCCCTCCACTTT. Encoded protein: CASSLIVATSSSPLHF. The entire variable domain, with the rest obtained from reference TRBV7-8 and TRBJ1-6, is as follows: GAGVSQSPRYKVAKRGQDVALRCDPISGHVSLFWYQQALGQGPEFLTYFQNEAQLDKSGLPSDRFFAERPEGSVSTLKIQRTQQEDSAVYLCASSLIVATSSSPLHFGNGTRLTVT.

This clone was recorded at least ten times. The rearrangement uses TRBV29-1 and TRBJ1-5, with TRBD1 as a possible D gene (6 bases). The CDR3 spans 13 residues. Per the germline V gene, CDR1 is SQVTM and CDR2 is ANQGSEA. The V end lost 4 bases, the J end lost 4 bases, and 11 bases lay between the germline ends. DNA of the CDR3: TGCAGCGTTGGGACAGACCCTAATCAGCCCCAGCATTTT. Translated: CSVGTDPNQPQHF.

This clone was picked up many times. This rearrangement joins TRBV2 to TRBJ2-2, with 8 bases lining up with TRBD2. Germline V gives CDR1 SNHLY, CDR2 FYNNEI. V trimming: 8 bases; J trimming: 3 bases; junction bases outside the gene matches: 14. This CDR3 spans 17 amino acids. Here the CDR3 reads CASLMWGREADTGELFF. The CDR3 bases are TGTGCCAGCCTGATGTGGGGGCGGGAGGCAGACACCGGGGAGCTGTTTTTT.

This clone was picked up many times. The rearrangement joins TRBV5-4 to TRBJ2-6, with D tentatively TRBD2 (5 bases). Germline V CDR1 and CDR2: SGHNT, YYREEE (reference sequence). The CDR3 runs to 15 residues. V was trimmed by 7 bases and J by 0 bases, leaving 11 bases between them. CDR3 bases: TGTGCCAGCGAGGGTACGGGCTCTGGGGCCAACGTCCTGACTTTC. Protein: CASEGTGSGANVLTF.

This clone was seen repeatedly, ten times or more. The genes are TRBV20-1 and TRBJ2-7, with 7 bases identical to TRBD1. J gave up 5 bases and V 6 bases, and 4 bases lay outside the gene matches. Looked up from germline, CDR1 is DFQATT and CDR2 is SNEGSKA (reference sequence). This CDR3 is 11 amino acids long. The CDR3 loop is CSANRGNEQYF. Written as DNA, the CDR3 is TGCAGTGCAAACAGGGGCAACGAGCAGTACTTC.

Many counts were recorded for this clone. The chain has TRBV6-1 and TRBJ2-5; no firm D call. The CDR3 runs 13 residues. Trimming took 5 bases from V and 5 from J, leaving 12 bases between them. From germline, CDR1 is MNHNS and CDR2 SASEGT. The CDR3 region is CASSPVAGETQYF. CDR3 nucleotides: TGTGCCAGCAGTCCGGTAGCTGGGGAGACCCAGTACTTC.

At least ten counts were recorded for this clone. This may stem from a read error, because a much larger clone lies one nucleotide away. This specimen includes other DNA sequences encoding the same CDR3. The chain combines TRBV2 with TRBJ2-7, with D maybe TRBD1 (5 bases). The V gene lost 6 bases and the J gene lost 0 bases, with 9 bases spanning the gap. CDR1 is SNHLY, CDR2 FYNNEI, per germline. The CDR3 runs 13 residues. The chain's CDR3 is CASRSDSSYEQYF. CDR3 nucleotide sequence: TGTGCCAGCAGGTCAGACAGCTCCTACGAGCAGTACTTC.

This clone was detected ten times or more. The chain is built from TRBV20-1 and TRBJ1-4, with a weak D call TRBD1 (6 bases). In germline, CDR1 is DFQATT, CDR2 SNEGSKA (reference sequence). The ends were cut back, 4 bases at V and 8 bases at J, with 17 bases in the middle. The CDR3 has 14 amino acids. CDR3 nucleotides: TGCAGTGCTAATCGGGGGCGAAGAGGGGAAAAACTGTTTTTT. Its translation: CSANRGRRGEKLFF.

At least ten counts were recorded for this clone. The chain links TRBV11-1 to TRBJ2-3; tentative D call: TRBD2 (5 bases). V shed 5 bases and J shed 2 bases, with 11 bases lying between them. The CDR3 is 14 residues long. CDR1 is SGHAT, CDR2 FQDESV, per germline (reference sequence). This chain's CDR3 is CASSPTGNTDTQYF. The CDR3 nucleotides are TGTGCCAGCAGCCCTACGGGAAACACAGATACGCAGTATTTT.

This clone came up many times. The rearrangement joins TRBV7-8 to TRBJ2-1, with D unclear. The length of the CDR3 is 13 residues. Trimming removed 8 bases from V and 1 base from J, with 9 bases in between. Per germline, CDR1 SGHVS and CDR2 FQNEAQ. Here the CDR3 DNA reads TGTGCCAGCGTCGCCTTATCCTACAATGAGCAGTTCTTC. It yields the protein CASVALSYNEQFF.

Notes on this clone: At one end the junction does not follow the germline gene, possibly because of a read error. DNA for the CDR3: TGCAGTGCTGGCTCGGGGTGTGCGGCCAACGTCCTGTCTTTC. Translated: CSAGSGCAANVLSF. The chain joins TRBV20-1 to TRBJ2-6; D possibly corresponds to TRBD2 (5 bases). CDR1 is DFQATT and CDR2 is SNEGSKA in the germline V gene (reference sequence). The CDR3 loop spans 14 amino acids.

This clone has a count of ten or more. The chain uses TRBV20-1 and TRBJ1-1, with TRBD1 matching over 7 bases. This CDR3 contains 12 residues. CDR1 and CDR2 (germline): DFQATT, SNEGSKA (reference sequence). Trimming removed 5 bases from V and 7 bases from J; junction bases left unmatched: 7. The CDR3 DNA reads as TGCAGTGCTCTTCCTTGGGACAGTGAAGCTTTCTTT. Encoded protein: CSALPWDSEAFF.

About this clone itself: A much larger clone lies a single base off, so this may be a read error. The chain is built from TRBV5-6 and TRBJ2-7; perhaps TRBD2 as D (5 bases). The CDR3 consists of 13 residues. Germline loops: CDR1 SGHDT, CDR2 YYEEEE. CDR3 protein: CAISLGTRYEQYF. Written as DNA, the CDR3 is TGTGCCATCAGCTTGGGAACTAGGTACGAGCAGTACTTC.

As for this clone: Since a much larger clone is just one base distant, this may be a read error. This sequence joins TRBV4-1 and TRBJ2-1; D may correspond to TRBD1 or TRBD2 (5 bases each). Trimming shortened V by 5 bases and J by 5 bases, and 28 bases separated the two germline ends. Germline V gene lookup returns CDR1 MGHRA and CDR2 YSYEKL. The CDR3 consists of 19 residues. CDR3 region: CASSVKPRVLSGTNNEQFF. Here the CDR3 DNA reads TGCGCCAGCAGCGTTAAACCTCGGGTTCTATCGGGGACGAACAATGAGCAGTTCTTC.

This clone was found many times. V gene TRBV12-3 or TRBV12-4 combines with J gene TRBJ2-2; TRBD2 is a possible D gene (5 bases). This CDR3 comprises 12 residues. Trimming left V 8 bases short and J 5 bases short, with 9 bases between. The CDR3 DNA sequence: TGTGCCAGCGAGGGCCCGACCGGGGAGCTGTTTTTT. Translating it yields CASEGPTGELFF.

This clone turned up a few times. The chain uses TRBV15 and TRBJ1-2; D is ambiguous. Germline CDR1 and CDR2: LNHNV and YYDKDF (reference sequence). The CDR3 runs to 15 residues. Trimming took off 3 bases at V and 9 bases at J, with 20 bases between the two ends. CDR3 region: CATSRRYSFSGSYTF. The CDR3 DNA is TGTGCCACCAGCAGGCGCTACAGTTTTTCGGGTAGCTACACCTTC.

This clone is labeled medium-sized. This chain uses TRBV28 with TRBJ1-2; TRBD1 matches at 8 bases. The CDR3 has 14 residues. V shed 1 base and J 4 bases; nucleotides not matched to a gene: 2. Germline CDR1 reads MDHEN; CDR2 reads SYDVKM. For the CDR3, the DNA is TGTGCCAGCAGTTTATCAGGGGGCGTCTATGGCTACACCTTC. This gives the protein CASSLSGGVYGYTF.

This clone was found a few times. Compared with germline, one end of the junction differs, possibly owing to a read error. The chain is built from TRBV11-2 and TRBJ2-1, with D perhaps TRBD2 (6 bases). The CDR3 is 16 amino acids. Germline CDR1 and CDR2: SGHAT and FQNNGV. In nucleotides, the CDR3 is TGTGCCACCAGCCTGAGCCCAACGGGAGTTTTCATTGAGCAGTTCTTC. Its protein product is CATSLSPTGVFIEQFF.

J is TRBJ1-5 and V is TRBV20-1, with D unclear. The CDR3 extends over 14 amino acids. Germline CDR1 DFQATT, CDR2 SNEGSKA (reference sequence). V lost 3 bases and J 7 bases, leaving 16 bases between the germline ends. CDR3: CSASPPVVGQPQHF. CDR3 in DNA: TGCAGTGCTAGTCCCCCGGTTGTTGGGCAGCCCCAGCATTTT.

This clone was picked up many times. The chain recombines TRBV9 with TRBJ2-5; maybe TRBD2 (5 bases). This CDR3 has 14 residues. Per the germline V gene, CDR1 is SGDLS and CDR2 is YYNGEE. The ends were cut back, 2 bases at V and 5 bases at J, with 13 bases in the middle. The CDR3 loop is CASSVTTGIETQYF. The CDR3 DNA is TGTGCCAGCAGCGTGACTACGGGCATCGAGACCCAGTACTTC. The whole variable domain, filled in from reference TRBV9 and TRBJ2-5, reads DSGVTQTPKHLITATGQRVTLRCSPRSGDLSVYWYQQSLDQGLQFLIQYYNGEERAKGNILERFSAQQFPDLHSELNLSSLELGDSALYFCASSVTTGIETQYFGPGTRLLVL.

Ten or more counts support this clone. The rearrangement uses TRBV3-1 and TRBJ2-4; possibly TRBD1 or TRBD2 for D (5 bases each). Per germline, CDR1 LGHDT and CDR2 YNNKEL (reference sequence). The V end was cut by 8 bases, the J end by 0 bases, with 14 bases between. The CDR3 has 15 amino acids. CDR3: CASPLPGLAKNIQYF. DNA of the CDR3: TGTGCCAGCCCACTCCCGGGGCTAGCCAAAAACATTCAGTACTTC.

The table lists this clone with many counts. The chain couples TRBV12-3 or TRBV12-4 to TRBJ2-6; D uncertain. The CDR3 runs to 16 residues. The V and J ends lost 5 bases and 0 bases respectively, with 11 bases between them. The CDR3 bases are TGTGCCAGCAGTCGAAACGTAGGCTCTGGGGCCAACGTCCTGACTTTC. Protein: CASSRNVGSGANVLTF.

Ten or more counts support this clone. This chain links TRBV7-3 with TRBJ2-1; the D is unclear. The CDR3 totals 15 residues. Germline V gene lookup returns CDR1 SGHTA and CDR2 FQGTGA. With 1 base removed from V and 2 bases from J, the gap between germline ends came to 9 bases. The CDR3 DNA reads TGTGCCAGCAGCTTAAACGGCGACACCTACAATGAGCAGTTCTTC. Translation: CASSLNGDTYNEQFF.

This clone was counted at least ten times. This sequence joins TRBV3-2 and TRBJ2-3; the table's D call, TRBD2, was not checked against the DNA. TRBV3-2 corresponds to a pseudogene. CDR3 size: 17 residues. CDR3 residues: CASRQGTSGTITDTQYF. In nucleotides, the CDR3 is TGTGCCAGCAGACAAGGCACTAGCGGTACTATCACAGATACGCAGTATTTT.

This clone was seen at least ten times. The V gene is TRBV5-4, the J gene TRBJ2-7; 8 bases line up with TRBD2. CDR1 and CDR2 from the germline V gene are SGHNT and YYREEE (reference sequence). The CDR3 consists of 15 residues. V shed 0 bases, J shed 3 bases, and the junction held 5 bases outside the gene matches. The CDR3 DNA reads TGTGCCAGCAGCTTGGTTACTAGCGGATACTACGAGCAGTACTTC. Its protein is CASSLVTSGYYEQYF.

This clone was seen ten or more times. The chain has TRBV6-2 or TRBV6-3 and TRBJ2-7; 12 bases are shared with TRBD1. Germline V gene sequence: CDR1 MNHEY, CDR2 SVGEGT. The CDR3 loop spans 14 amino acids. The trim removed 6 bases at V and 5 bases at J, leaving 5 bases unmatched. The CDR3 sequence is CASRTGTGGNEQYF. The CDR3 DNA reads TGTGCCAGCAGGACCGGGACAGGGGGCAACGAGCAGTACTTC.

This chain links TRBV5-1 with TRBJ2-1, with 10 bases aligning to TRBD2. The trim removed 4 bases at V and 4 bases at J, leaving 11 bases unmatched. This CDR3 region has 17 residues. Looked up from germline, CDR1 is SGHRS and CDR2 is YFSETQ. CDR3: CASSLYVAGGTYNEQFF. For the CDR3, the DNA is TGCGCCAGCAGCCTCTACGTAGCGGGAGGTACTTACAATGAGCAGTTCTTC.

This chain connects TRBV7-2 to TRBJ1-2; D gene unclear. The CDR3 loop spans 12 amino acids. V shed 8 bases and J shed 6 bases, with 13 bases lying between them. Germline V gene sequence: CDR1 SGHTA, CDR2 FQGNSA. The CDR3 sequence is CASSREGHGYTF. CDR3 in DNA: TGTGCCAGCTCGCGGGAGGGCCATGGCTACACCTTC.

This clone turned up a few times. This chain connects TRBV6-1 to TRBJ2-7; D unclear. The CDR3 extends over 11 amino acids. Trimming removed 9 bases at V and 3 bases at J, with 9 bases between. CDR1 is MNHNS and CDR2 is SASEGT in the germline V gene. CDR3 sequence (DNA): TGTGCCAGTGTAGACCACTACGAGCAGTACTTC. Encoded protein: CASVDHYEQYF.

This clone was detected ten times or more. This chain connects TRBV6-6 to TRBJ2-3, with D perhaps TRBD2 (7 bases). Trimming removed 0 bases from V and 5 bases from J, with 12 bases in between. The CDR3 sequence is 15 residues long. From germline, CDR1 is MNHNY and CDR2 SVGAGI (reference sequence). The CDR3 nucleotides read TGTGCCAGCAGTTACTCAAGGGGAGGGGGAGATACGCAGTATTTT. Its translation is CASSYSRGGGDTQYF.

This chain links TRBV19 with TRBJ1-2; D not resolved. The CDR3 spans 18 residues. Trimming removed 3 bases at V and 2 bases at J, with 22 bases between. CDR1 LNHDA and CDR2 SQIVND come from the germline V gene (reference sequence). Here the CDR3 DNA reads TGTGCCAGTAGTATCTTAGGGTCGGAGAGCAGACCAAACTATGGCTACACCTTC. This gives the protein CASSILGSESRPNYGYTF.